This TCR beta chain came from a study of blood T cell repertoires in COVID-19. Per the germline V gene, CDR1 is MNHEY and CDR2 is SVGAGI. The CDR3 is 15 residues long. Trimming took 6 bases from V and 6 from J; bases not matched to a gene: 10. Original handling: Estimation of nucleated cell counts relied on the amplification of reference gene primers. Assay: immunoSEQ multiplex PCR; the TCRdb copy retains only in-frame clones and omits some. Clonal size and the V and J genes are those of that table, whereas D and trimming came from the DNA. The profile shows approximately 250,000 clones, approximately 88% of them singletons.

This receptor was identified in a woman in her 70s with COVID-19, enrolled during active disease. Sequenced input: peripheral blood. This chain uses TRBV6-5 with TRBJ2-7; 11 nucleotides align to TRBD1. This CDR3 reads CASRRGQGARGEQYF. CDR3 in DNA: TGTGCCAGCAGGCGAGGACAGGGGGCGAGAGGCGAGCAGTACTTC.